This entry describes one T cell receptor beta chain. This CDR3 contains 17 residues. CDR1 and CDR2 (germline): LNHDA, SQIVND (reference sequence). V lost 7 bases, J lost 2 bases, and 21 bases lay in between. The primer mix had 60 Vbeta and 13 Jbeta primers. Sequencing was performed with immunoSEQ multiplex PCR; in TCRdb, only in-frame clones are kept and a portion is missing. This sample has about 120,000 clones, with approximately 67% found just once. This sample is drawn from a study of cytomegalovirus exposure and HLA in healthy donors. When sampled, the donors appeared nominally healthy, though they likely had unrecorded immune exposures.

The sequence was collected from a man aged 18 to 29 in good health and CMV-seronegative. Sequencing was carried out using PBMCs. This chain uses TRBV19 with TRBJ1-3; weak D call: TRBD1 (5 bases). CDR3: CASMTVLGVSAGNTIYF. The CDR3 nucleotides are TGTGCCAGTATGACTGTCCTAGGGGTTTCGGCTGGAAACACCATATATTTT.